This T cell receptor (beta chain) was sequenced in a study of regulatory T cells in long-lasting Graves disease. CDR3 regions were amplified by Arm-PCR using iRepertoire HTBI primers to build TCR beta libraries. TCRdb used MiXCR to reprocess the multiplex PCR reads, holding one entry per CDR3 protein. The sample lists under 700,000 distinct CDR3 sequences, roughly 15% seen once, with about 25% in the top ten. This clonotype was found a few times. Time point of the sample: newly diagnosed GD, antithyroid drugs for less than 3 months. Scientists built the TCR library using RNA that was extracted from PBMCs. These data are also associated with another study on T cells in Graves' hyperthyroidism and ophthalmopathy.

The sequenced sample was peripheral blood mononuclear cells (PBMCs), obtained at new diagnosis, from a patient treated with antithyroid drugs. The receptor's source is a woman aged 35-65 years with Graves disease.

CDR3 protein: CASAQGVGTEAFF. CDR3 DNA sequence: TGTGCCAGCGCACAGGGGGTGGGCACTGAAGCTTTCTTT. The V call is TRBV18, the J call TRBJ1-1; 8 bases fit TRBD1. The V and J ends lost 8 bases and 4 bases, in that order; junction bases with no gene match: 6. Germline V gene sequence: CDR1 KGHSH, CDR2 LQKENI. This CDR3 has 13 amino acids. Together with reference TRBV18 and TRBJ1-1, the CDR3 gives the full variable domain: NAGVMQNPRHLVRRRGQEARLRCSPMKGHSHVYWYRQLPEEGLKFMVYLQKENIIDESGMPKERFSAEFPKEGPSILRIQQVVRGDSAAYFCASAQGVGTEAFFGQGTRLTVV.